The rows below give T cell receptor beta chains drawn from one sample of a study of cytomegalovirus exposure and HLA in healthy donors. Produced via immunoSEQ multiplex PCR; TCRdb's table is partial and in-frame only. The sample consists of some 190,000 clones, roughly 85% of them appearing once. The sequencing input was PBMCs. The receptors originated from a boy under 10 years old in good health and CMV-seronegative. The CDR3 runs from the conserved cysteine through the conserved F or W. A D gene is named only where the DNA matches it firmly.

v_gene: TRBV4-1; j_gene: TRBJ2-1; d_gene: .; CDR3nt: TGCGCCAGCAGCCGAATAAAGGGGCCGGGTAATGAGCAGTTCTTC; CDR3aa: CASSRIKGPGNEQFF
v_gene: TRBV20-1; j_gene: TRBJ2-3; d_gene: .; CDR3nt: TGCAGTGCCGTTGCGGGTACGCAGTATTTT; CDR3aa: CSAVAGTQYF
v_gene: TRBV9; j_gene: TRBJ2-3; d_gene: .; CDR3nt: TGTGCCAGCAGCGTGGACACCAGTACAGATACGCAGTATTTT; CDR3aa: CASSVDTSTDTQYF
v_gene: TRBV10-3; j_gene: TRBJ2-1; d_gene: TRBD1; CDR3nt: TGTGCCATCAGTCCGACAGGGAATGAGCAGTTCTTC; CDR3aa: CAISPTGNEQFF
v_gene: TRBV28; j_gene: TRBJ2-7; d_gene: TRBD1; CDR3nt: TGTGCCAGCAGTAGGTCAGGGGGTTTAAGGGAGCAGTACTTC; CDR3aa: CASSRSGGLREQYF
v_gene: TRBV7-9; j_gene: TRBJ2-2; d_gene: .; CDR3nt: TGTGCCAGCAGCTTCCAAAGTGGCTGGGAGCTGTTTTTT; CDR3aa: CASSFQSGWELFF
v_gene: TRBV9; j_gene: TRBJ2-1; d_gene: TRBD2; CDR3nt: TGTGCCAGCAGCGTAACGAGCGGGGGGACTGATGAGCAGTTCTTC; CDR3aa: CASSVTSGGTDEQFF
v_gene: TRBV5-8; j_gene: TRBJ1-5; d_gene: .; CDR3nt: TGTGCCAGCAGCTTGGACAGGGTCAGAGAACAGCCCCAGCATTTT; CDR3aa: CASSLDRVREQPQHF
v_gene: TRBV2; j_gene: TRBJ2-7; d_gene: TRBD2; CDR3nt: TGTGCCAGCAGTGGCGCTAGCGGGATAAGGGAGTTGAGGGCCTACGAGCAGTACTTC; CDR3aa: CASSGASGIRELRAYEQYF
v_gene: TRBV2; j_gene: TRBJ1-2; d_gene: .; CDR3nt: TGTGCCAGCAGTGAATATCCAGGGAACTATGGCTACACCTTC; CDR3aa: CASSEYPGNYGYTF
v_gene: TRBV19; j_gene: TRBJ2-3; d_gene: .; CDR3nt: TGTGCCAGTAGAGAAAGAACTAGCACAGATACGCAGTATTTT; CDR3aa: CASRERTSTDTQYF
v_gene: TRBV10-3; j_gene: TRBJ2-2; d_gene: TRBD2; CDR3nt: TGTGCCATCAGTGAGTTCGGGACTAGCGGGAACACCGGGGAGCTGTTTTTT; CDR3aa: CAISEFGTSGNTGELFF
v_gene: TRBV19; j_gene: TRBJ1-1; d_gene: TRBD1; CDR3nt: TGTGCCAGTAGACGCCCGGGACAGCCGAACACTGAAGCTTTCTTT; CDR3aa: CASRRPGQPNTEAFF
v_gene: TRBV4-2; j_gene: TRBJ2-2; d_gene: TRBD2; CDR3nt: TGTGCCAGCAGCCTCCCCAGACTAGCGGCGAACACCGGGGAGCTGTTTTTT; CDR3aa: CASSLPRLAANTGELFF
v_gene: TRBV5-1; j_gene: TRBJ2-3; d_gene: .; CDR3nt: TGCGCCAGCAGCTTGGGGAGTTTAAGCACAGATACGCAGTATTTT; CDR3aa: CASSLGSLSTDTQYF
v_gene: TRBV15; j_gene: TRBJ2-2; d_gene: .; CDR3nt: TGTGCCACCAGCAGAGATCGGGGGGCGAGAACCGGGGAGCTGTTTTTT; CDR3aa: CATSRDRGARTGELFF
v_gene: TRBV28; j_gene: TRBJ2-7; d_gene: TRBD2; CDR3nt: TGTGCCAGCGAGGTCGGGACTAGCGGGAGCGAAACCTACGAGCAGTACTTC; CDR3aa: CASEVGTSGSETYEQYF
v_gene: TRBV19; j_gene: TRBJ2-3; d_gene: TRBD2; CDR3nt: TGTGCCAGTAGTAAGCTACCGGGACTACACACAGATACGCAGTATTTT; CDR3aa: CASSKLPGLHTDTQYF